The 21 T cell receptor beta chains reported below all come from one sample, sequenced in a study of blood T cell repertoires in COVID-19. Using immunoSEQ multiplex PCR, the repertoire was profiled, and TCRdb retains in-frame clones only, with some absent. In the table there are 55,000 to 75,000 clones, 70% to 85% of which are singletons. Sequenced: peripheral blood. Every receptor here comes from a man older than 75 with active COVID-19.

This sequence joins TRBV7-3 and TRBJ2-2; 7 bases map to TRBD1. V gave up 5 bases and J gave up 3 bases; unmatched junction bases: 3. Germline V lookup: CDR1 SGHTA, CDR2 FQGTGA. The CDR3 sequence is 14 residues long. CDR3 residues: CASSRQGDTGELFF. DNA of the CDR3: TGTGCCAGCAGCCGACAGGGTGACACCGGGGAGCTGTTTTTT.

The V gene is TRBV7-2, the J gene TRBJ2-7; TRBD1 agrees at 7 bases. This CDR3 spans 14 amino acids. With V trimmed by 1 base and J by 2 bases, 2 bases remained unmatched. From germline, CDR1 is SGHTA and CDR2 FQGNSA. This CDR3 is CASSLVGQPYEQYF. The CDR3 coding sequence is TGTGCCAGCAGCTTAGTGGGACAGCCCTACGAGCAGTACTTC.

This clone was detected a few times. The chain joins TRBV9 to TRBJ2-5; 7 positions agree with TRBD2. The CDR3 is made up of 14 amino acids. V was clipped by 0 bases and J by 5 bases; unmatched bases: 4. In germline, CDR1 is SGDLS, CDR2 YYNGEE. The CDR3 DNA sequence: TGTGCCAGCAGCGTAGTGGAGGGAGGGGAGACCCAGTACTTC. The encoded protein is CASSVVEGGETQYF.

The chain is built from TRBV12-3 or TRBV12-4 and TRBJ1-1; D is perhaps TRBD1 (5 bases). Trimming stripped 3 bases from V and 7 bases from J, with 9 bases between. CDR3 length equals 12 residues. In nucleotides, the CDR3 is TGTGCCAGCAGTTTCGTACAGGTTGAAGCTTTCTTT. Its protein product is CASSFVQVEAFF.

This clone was detected only a few times. The chain carries TRBV10-3 and TRBJ2-7; 9 nucleotides align to TRBD2. V trimming: 2 bases; J trimming: 0 bases; junction bases outside the gene matches: 2. The germline gives CDR1 ENHRY, CDR2 SYGVKD. The length of the CDR3 is 15 residues. In DNA, the CDR3 is TGTGCCATCAGTGAGCTAGCGGGGCCCTCCTACGAGCAGTACTTC. As protein: CAISELAGPSYEQYF.

The V call is TRBV24-1, the J call TRBJ2-7, with D tentatively TRBD1 (5 bases). The CDR3 extends over 13 amino acids. Germline V gene sequence: CDR1 KGHDR, CDR2 SFDVKD. V was pared by 4 bases and J by 6 bases, with 12 bases between. CDR3 bases: TGTGCCACCAGTGACAACACAGGTCTCGAGCAGTACTTC. Translated: CATSDNTGLEQYF.

The J gene is TRBJ2-7, the V gene TRBV4-2; tentatively, D is TRBD1 (6 bases). CDR1 is LGHNA and CDR2 is YNFKEQ in the germline V gene. The CDR3 runs to 15 residues. V gave up 0 bases and J gave up 0 bases, with 9 bases separating them. The CDR3 nucleotides read TGTGCCAGCAGCCAAGACACAGGGAGCTCCTACGAGCAGTACTTC. It is translated as CASSQDTGSSYEQYF.

The chain employs TRBV15 and TRBJ2-5; perhaps TRBD1 as D (6 bases). CDR3 length: 16 residues. Germline loops: CDR1 LNHNV, CDR2 YYDKDF (reference sequence). V shed 1 base and J shed 0 bases, with 12 bases lying between them. The CDR3 DNA follows: TGTGCCACCAGCAGAGGGGCCGGGACAAACCAAGAGACCCAGTACTTC. Encoded protein: CATSRGAGTNQETQYF.

The rearrangement links TRBV27 to TRBJ2-1; 8 nucleotides agree with TRBD2. CDR3 length: 18 amino acids. The germline V gene has CDR1 MNHEY and CDR2 SMNVEV (reference sequence). The trim removed 3 bases at V and 6 bases at J, leaving 16 bases unmatched. CDR3 sequence reads: CASSFRPPSSGGFNEQFF. The DNA of the CDR3 is TGTGCCAGCAGTTTTCGACCCCCTTCCAGCGGGGGTTTCAATGAGCAGTTCTTC.

The chain links TRBV27 to TRBJ2-5; TRBD2 aligns across 8 bases. After removal of 8 bases from V and 1 base from J, the junction contained 6 bases not matched to a gene. The CDR3 loop spans 14 amino acids. CDR1 and CDR2 from the germline V gene are MNHEY and SMNVEV (reference sequence). CDR3 nucleotide sequence: TGTGCCAGCGGGGTACTAGCGGCCCAAGAGACCCAGTACTTC. It specifies CASGVLAAQETQYF.

The chain recombines TRBV7-8 with TRBJ1-1; D may be TRBD1 (6 bases). The length of the CDR3 is 13 residues. V dropped 6 bases and J dropped 1 base, with 9 bases sitting between them. CDR1 and CDR2 from the germline V gene are SGHVS and FQNEAQ. CDR3 nucleotides: TGTGCCAGCAGGGTGACAGGGAACACTGAAGCTTTCTTT. Its translation: CASRVTGNTEAFF.

The chain combines TRBV29-1 with TRBJ2-7; TRBD2 might be the D (6 bases). Trimming left V 5 bases short and J 0 bases short, with 8 bases between. This CDR3 is 12 amino acids long. Germline V lookup: CDR1 SQVTM, CDR2 ANQGSEA. CDR3: CSVRGFSYEQYF. The CDR3, as DNA: TGCAGCGTTCGGGGGTTCTCCTACGAGCAGTACTTC.

J is TRBJ1-2 and V is TRBV14, with TRBD1 matching 8 bases. In germline, CDR1 is SGHDN, CDR2 FVKESK. Trimming took 5 bases from V and 8 from J; bases not matched to a gene: 7. The CDR3 is 13 residues long. CDR3 nucleotide sequence: TGTGCCAGCAGCTACCAGGGGGCCGGAGGCTACACCTTC. Encoded protein: CASSYQGAGGYTF.

This sequence joins TRBV27 and TRBJ2-7; 11 bases align to TRBD1. This CDR3 spans 15 amino acids. V was pared by 2 bases and J by 6 bases, with 6 bases of the junction left unmatched. Per germline, CDR1 MNHEY and CDR2 SMNVEV (reference sequence). The CDR3 DNA reads TGTGCCAGCAGTTTACGGACAGGGGGCACGGGCGAGCAGTACTTC. Translating gives CASSLRTGGTGEQYF.

The chain recombines TRBV6-6 with TRBJ1-5; no clear D gene. CDR3 length equals 14 residues. CDR1 and CDR2 (germline): MNHNY, SVGAGI (reference sequence). The V end was cut by 8 bases, the J end by 0 bases, with 11 bases between. The CDR3 spells CASRRHDSNQPQHF. The CDR3 DNA reads as TGTGCCAGCCGCCGACACGATAGCAATCAGCCCCAGCATTTT.

The rearrangement links TRBV28 to TRBJ2-1, with D possibly matching TRBD2 (5 bases). From germline, CDR1 is MDHEN and CDR2 SYDVKM. V was clipped by 2 bases and J by 14 bases, with 13 bases between them. The CDR3 has 12 amino acids. The CDR3 nucleotides are TGTGCCAGCAGTTTACCAGCGGCCCGGAAGTTCTTC. It specifies CASSLPAARKFF.

The chain combines TRBV9 with TRBJ1-4; D is unresolved. V was clipped by 0 bases and J by 4 bases, with 10 bases between them. CDR1 is SGDLS, CDR2 YYNGEE, per germline. This CDR3 is built from 15 residues. Here the CDR3 DNA reads TGTGCCAGCAGCGTAGGGCTCAGCGATAATGAAAAACTGTTTTTT. It encodes CASSVGLSDNEKLFF.

This clone was recorded once. The chain combines TRBV18 with TRBJ1-1, with D hard to call. Germline-derived CDR1 and CDR2 are KGHSH and LQKENI. The length of the CDR3 is 16 residues. Between the trimmed V and J ends, which lost 3 bases and 0 bases, there was a span of 14 bases. This CDR3 reads CASSPDLAAMNTEAFF. The CDR3 coding sequence is TGTGCCAGCTCACCCGACCTCGCGGCCATGAACACTGAAGCTTTCTTT.

This clone was counted a few times. The chain has TRBV18 and TRBJ1-1; TRBD1 agrees at 8 bases. Per the germline V gene, CDR1 is KGHSH and CDR2 is LQKENI. Germline trimming cut 5 bases from V and 5 bases from J; bases unmatched to any gene: 10. The CDR3 is made up of 15 amino acids. The CDR3 reads CASSTRGRPSTEAFF. In DNA, the CDR3 is TGTGCCAGCTCAACCAGGGGGCGCCCATCAACTGAAGCTTTCTTT.

The chain employs TRBV6-2 or TRBV6-3 and TRBJ2-7; D gene unclear. The germline V gene has CDR1 MNHEY and CDR2 SVGEGT. Trimming pared 6 bases from V and 0 bases from J, leaving 18 bases between. The CDR3 is 16 residues long. Here the CDR3 DNA reads TGTGCCAGCAGCAAAACGAGCGAGAGAAGCTCCTACGAGCAGTACTTC. This gives the protein CASSKTSERSSYEQYF.

The V and J genes are TRBV2 and TRBJ1-5, with TRBD1 as a possible D gene (6 bases). The CDR3 totals 18 residues. CDR1 and CDR2 (germline): SNHLY, FYNNEI. The V end was cut by 5 bases, the J end by 5 bases, with 25 bases between. CDR3 amino acids: CASSTPTGGNRRDQPQHF. The CDR3 DNA reads as TGTGCCAGCAGTACACCGACAGGTGGGAACCGACGGGATCAGCCCCAGCATTTT. Together with reference TRBV2 and TRBJ1-5, the CDR3 gives the full variable domain: EPEVTQTPSHQVTQMGQEVILRCVPISNHLYFYWYRQILGQKVEFLVSFYNNEISEKSEIFDDQFSVERPDGSNFTLKIRSTKLEDSAMYFCASSTPTGGNRRDQPQHFGDGTRLSIL.